This TCR beta chain was sequenced during a study of T cells after yellow fever vaccination. Looking at the study overall: Fractions containing few cells were prepared with SMART-Seq v4 Ultra Low Input. General observations from the study: Subsequent booster samples again held most clones from primary vaccination (just under 98% CD4, roughly 88% CD8). A secondary response was less intense yet reached its peak sooner, at day 5 versus 15.

This CDR3 is 16 amino acids long. Germline V gene sequence: CDR1 LGHNA, CDR2 YNFKEQ. V lost 4 bases and J lost 4; bases outside the gene matches: 10. As regards this clonotype: Its antigen is unknown.

Universal primer sites and UMIs were introduced during 5'RACE template-switching synthesis of TCR cDNA. Each CDR3 protein gets one entry after TCRdb re-called the 5' RACE reads with MiXCR. The table records over 300,000 distinct CDR3 sequences, approximately 4% of them present only once. V usage is TRBV4-2 and J usage is TRBJ2-3; 8 nucleotides agree with TRBD2. Here the sequenced sample was PBMCs, taken 5 days after the yellow fever booster vaccination. The TCR comes from a man in his late teens or twenties who received the YFV17D yellow fever vaccine. CDR3 sequence: CASSPREDGYSDTQYF. CDR3 DNA: TGTGCCAGCAGCCCGCGGGAGGACGGGTACTCAGATACGCAGTATTTT.